What follows describes a single T cell receptor (beta chain). This PCR relied on a set of 60 Vbeta primers and 13 Jbeta primers. Using immunoSEQ multiplex PCR, the repertoire was profiled, and TCRdb retains in-frame clones only, with some absent. The table has roughly 200,000 clones, around four fifths seen once. This specimen belongs to a study of cytomegalovirus exposure and HLA in healthy donors. The sequence came from a man aged 35 to 55 in good health and CMV-seropositive. What was sequenced was PBMCs.

Here the CDR3 reads CASSGGQGAWETQYF. Written as DNA, the CDR3 is TGTGCCAGCAGTGGTGGACAGGGGGCTTGGGAGACCCAGTACTTC. This chain connects TRBV6-1 to TRBJ2-5; 11 bases map to TRBD1. The CDR3 spans 15 residues. Germline assignment: CDR1 MNHNS and CDR2 SASEGT. V lost 4 bases to trimming and J lost 5 bases; unmatched junction nucleotides: 6.